One sample yielded the 19 T cell receptor beta chains listed below, sequenced in a study of tumor-infiltrating T cells and Merkel cell polyomavirus. Study as a whole: The study examined CD8+ T cells specific for the Merkel cell polyomavirus KLL epitope.

Robust Merkel cell polyomavirus Large T antigen positivity by immunohistochemistry was seen in all patients' tumors. Method: immunoSEQ multiplex PCR; TCRdb's copy keeps in-frame clones and lacks some. Of some 25,000 clones listed, 70% to 90% were seen once; the top ten hold approximately 3%. Sequencing input: lymph node tissue. These receptors originate from a man aged 50 or older with Merkel cell carcinoma.

J is TRBJ2-7 and V is TRBV13; D may be TRBD1 (6 bases). This CDR3 contains 14 residues. In germline, CDR1 is PRHDT, CDR2 FYEKMQ (reference sequence). Trimming left V 5 bases short and J 2 bases short, with 13 bases between. For the CDR3, the DNA is TGTGCCAGCAGCCCTCGGGACACCACCTACGAGCAGTACTTC. Encoded protein: CASSPRDTTYEQYF.

The genes are TRBV30 and TRBJ2-7; 14 nucleotides match TRBD2. CDR1 is GTSNPN, CDR2 SVGIG, per germline (reference sequence). Trimming at V came to 5 bases and at J to 5 bases, leaving 8 bases not matched to a gene. This CDR3 contains 15 residues. The CDR3 DNA is TGTGCCTGGGCGACTAGCGGGAGGGGTTTTCACGAGCAGTACTTC. Residues: CAWATSGRGFHEQYF.

This chain uses TRBV18 with TRBJ2-3; D might be TRBD2 (5 bases). The ends were cut back, 0 bases at V and 2 bases at J, with 9 bases in the middle. Germline V gene sequence: CDR1 KGHSH, CDR2 LQKENI. This CDR3 has 15 residues. CDR3 region: CASSPPLAYTDTQYF. CDR3 sequence (DNA): TGTGCCAGCTCACCACCTCTAGCCTACACAGATACGCAGTATTTT.

This rearrangement joins TRBV7-2 to TRBJ1-1; TRBD1 agrees at 10 bases. The V segment lost 4 bases and the J segment 8 bases; nucleotides outside the gene matches: 10. Looked up from germline, CDR1 is SGHTA and CDR2 is FQGNSA. The CDR3 totals 15 residues. The CDR3 loop reads CASSYSAGQGLEAFF. CDR3 bases: TGTGCCAGCAGCTATTCAGCGGGACAGGGGCTCGAAGCTTTCTTT.

This clone appeared a single time. The chain has TRBV6-1 and TRBJ1-6, with 10 bases fitting TRBD1. J gave up 10 bases and V 6 bases, and 6 bases lay outside the gene matches. The CDR3 sequence is 14 residues long. From germline, CDR1 is MNHNS and CDR2 SASEGT. The CDR3 here is CASSRTGGFSPLHF. The CDR3 DNA is TGTGCCAGCAGCAGGACAGGGGGGTTCTCACCCCTCCACTTT.

V is TRBV6-5 and J is TRBJ1-3, with D perhaps matching TRBD1 (5 bases). The CDR3 is made up of 16 amino acids. Germline V gene data show CDR1 as MNHEY and CDR2 as SVGAGI. The V end was cut by 3 bases, the J end by 4 bases, with 16 bases between. The chain's CDR3 is CASSYRAAGGGNTIYF. In DNA form, the CDR3 reads TGTGCCAGCAGTTATCGAGCGGCCGGGGGAGGAAACACCATATATTTT.

This sequence joins TRBV6-6 and TRBJ2-7; D is ambiguous. The germline V gene encodes CDR1 MNHNY and CDR2 SVGAGI (reference sequence). This CDR3 has 15 residues. V gave up 0 bases and J gave up 5 bases, with 14 bases separating them. The CDR3 sequence is CASSYSPSLGDEQYF. Written as DNA, the CDR3 is TGTGCCAGCAGTTACTCTCCCTCCCTAGGAGACGAGCAGTACTTC.

The J gene is TRBJ2-1, the V gene TRBV9; D may be TRBD2 (5 bases). V was shortened by 4 bases and J by 9 bases, with 23 bases between the two germline ends. Germline-derived CDR1 and CDR2 are SGDLS and YYNGEE. This CDR3 comprises 16 residues. CDR3 residues: CASSFSPLGNGVEQFF. The CDR3 DNA reads as TGTGCCAGCAGCTTCTCTCCGCTTGGGAACGGGGTTGAGCAGTTCTTC.

The chain is built from TRBV14 and TRBJ2-7; 7 bases fit TRBD1. Trimming at V came to 3 bases and at J to 5 bases, leaving 10 bases not matched to a gene. The length of the CDR3 is 15 residues. The germline CDR1 and CDR2 sequences are SGHDN and FVKESK. The CDR3 region is CASSHRQGNPNEQYF. For the CDR3, the DNA is TGTGCCAGCAGCCACCGACAGGGAAACCCTAACGAGCAGTACTTC.

The chain employs TRBV7-9 and TRBJ1-5; D is unresolved. CDR1 and CDR2 (germline): SEHNR, FQNEAQ (reference sequence). V dropped 1 base and J dropped 5 bases, with 6 bases sitting between them. The CDR3 loop spans 13 amino acids. CDR3 amino acids: CASSLGADQPQHF. CDR3 nucleotide sequence: TGTGCCAGCAGCTTAGGCGCCGATCAGCCCCAGCATTTT. The full variable domain, rest sourced from reference TRBV7-9 and TRBJ1-5, is DTGVSQNPRHKITKRGQNVTFRCDPISEHNRLYWYRQTLGQGPEFLTYFQNEAQLEKSRLLSDRFSAERPKGSFSTLEIQRTEQGDSAMYLCASSLGADQPQHFGDGTRLSIL.

As DNA, the CDR3 is TGTGCCAGCAGTTACGACAGGGGCCCTAATGAAAAACTGTTTTTT. Translating gives CASSYDRGPNEKLFF. This chain uses TRBV6-5 with TRBJ1-4, with TRBD1 matching 8 bases. The CDR3 contains 15 residues. Looked up from germline, CDR1 is MNHEY and CDR2 is SVGAGI. The V and J ends lost 2 bases and 3 bases, in that order; junction bases with no gene match: 2.

The chain links TRBV5-1 to TRBJ1-2; D is uncertain. The CDR3 length is 13 residues. Trimming cost V 4 bases and J 5 bases, with 12 bases left between them. CDR1 is SGHRS and CDR2 is YFSETQ in the germline V gene. CDR3 in amino acids: CASSAGNGYGYTF. The CDR3 DNA reads as TGCGCCAGCAGCGCCGGGAACGGGTATGGCTACACCTTC.

This clone appeared once. The V call is TRBV29-1, the J call TRBJ2-5, with D possibly being TRBD1 (7 bases). CDR1 and CDR2 from the germline V gene are SQVTM and ANQGSEA. V was shortened by 5 bases and J by 5 bases, with 15 bases between the two germline ends. The CDR3 has 13 residues. For the CDR3, the DNA is TGCAGCGTTTGGAGGGGGCTAGGGGAGACCCAGTACTTC. Protein sequence: CSVWRGLGETQYF.

The chain links TRBV9 to TRBJ2-5; TRBD2 is a possible D gene (5 bases). Gene TRBJ2-7 matches the end of the DNA better, so the J call may be wrong. Germline CDR1 is SGDLS and CDR2 is YYNGEE. The CDR3 has 15 residues. The CDR3 region is CASSVGRGRSYEQYF. The CDR3 DNA reads TGTGCCAGCAGCGTAGGGAGAGGGCGGTCCTACGAGCAGTACTTC.

This chain joins TRBV6-5 and TRBJ2-1; TRBD2 matches at 14 bases. This CDR3 contains 16 residues. V shed 4 bases and J 4 bases; nucleotides not matched to a gene: 3. The germline V gene encodes CDR1 MNHEY and CDR2 SVGAGI. The CDR3 sequence is CASSSTSGGAYNEQFF. CDR3 sequence (DNA): TGTGCCAGCAGTTCGACTAGCGGGGGGGCTTACAATGAGCAGTTCTTC.

This clone was seen a few times. This chain connects TRBV7-9 to TRBJ2-5; D uncertain. The J call may be mistaken, given a closer DNA end match to TRBJ2-7. The CDR3 is 14 residues long. Germline-derived CDR1 and CDR2 are SEHNR and FQNEAQ (reference sequence). The CDR3 region has the DNA TGTGCCAGCAGCTTACCAGGTACACCCTACGAGCAGTACTTC. Protein: CASSLPGTPYEQYF.

The rearrangement uses TRBV6-1 and TRBJ1-4; a possible D gene is TRBD1 (6 bases). This CDR3 is built from 14 residues. Trimming removed 6 bases at V and 8 bases at J, with 16 bases between. CDR1 and CDR2 from the germline V gene are MNHNS and SASEGT. The DNA for the CDR3 is TGTGCCAGCAGGGTCGCGGGGGCTGGAGAAAAACTGTTTTTT. Translated: CASRVAGAGEKLFF.

J is TRBJ2-7 and V is TRBV28, with D possibly matching TRBD1 (5 bases). This CDR3 is built from 14 residues. Germline V gene data show CDR1 as MDHEN and CDR2 as SYDVKM. The germline V and J ends were trimmed by 1 base and 3 bases, with 10 bases remaining between them. CDR3 in DNA: TGTGCCAGCAGTTTATTCGGGCAGGGCTACGAGCAGTACTTC. This translates into CASSLFGQGYEQYF.

This rearrangement joins TRBV30 to TRBJ1-6, with a tentative D call TRBD1 (6 bases). The ends were cut back, 3 bases at V and 18 bases at J, with 30 bases in the middle. The V gene's germline CDR1 is GTSNPN and CDR2 SVGIG (reference sequence). This CDR3 has 16 amino acids. CDR3 nucleotide sequence: TGTGCCTGGAGCGACAGGACACGCTCCTATAATTCAACCCACCACTTT. Translation: CAWSDRTRSYNSTHHF.